Below, 10 T cell receptor beta chains from the same sample are listed, as sequenced in a study of CD8+CD57+ T cells in acquired aplastic anemia. Patients selected for sequencing had displayed CD8+CD57+ cell expansion by flow cytometry. Investigators profiled TCR beta VDJ and CDR3 from genomic DNA template. Each CDR3 protein gets one entry after TCRdb re-called the reads with MiXCR. The sample consists of about 250,000 distinct CDR3 sequences, roughly half of them appearing once. Sequenced: sorted CD4+, CD8+, or CD8+CD57+ T cells (not recorded which) from PBMCs. These receptors were taken from a human donor with aplastic anemia.

The chain combines TRBV20-1 with TRBJ2-6, with D uncertain. Trimming removed 6 bases at V and 0 bases at J, with 12 bases between. Germline CDR1 and CDR2: DFQATT and SNEGSKA (reference sequence). CDR3 length: 15 residues. The CDR3 reads CSAPDGFSGANVLTF. CDR3 bases: TGCAGTGCCCCGGACGGATTCTCTGGGGCCAACGTCCTGACTTTC.

The sample holds many counts of this clonotype. The chain is built from TRBV4-1 and TRBJ1-2; D is unresolved. Germline V lookup: CDR1 MGHRA, CDR2 YSYEKL. V dropped 1 base and J dropped 8 bases, with 14 bases sitting between them. The CDR3 length is 14 residues. In nucleotides, the CDR3 is TGCGCCAGCAGCCAAGCCTCGGGTGGCGGGGGCTACACCTTC. This encodes CASSQASGGGGYTF.

V gene TRBV7-9 combines with J gene TRBJ2-7, with TRBD1 as a possible D gene (5 bases). The V gene's germline CDR1 is SEHNR and CDR2 FQNEAQ (reference sequence). Trimming pared 3 bases from V and 0 bases from J, leaving 12 bases between. The CDR3 contains 15 residues. CDR3 DNA sequence: TGTGCCAGCAGCTTCTCAGGGCTGAGCTCCTACGAGCAGTACTTC. It is translated as CASSFSGLSSYEQYF.

The chain recombines TRBV6-4 with TRBJ1-1, with D hard to call. The ends were cut back, 8 bases at V and 1 base at J, with 8 bases in the middle. This CDR3 region has 12 residues. The germline gives CDR1 MRHNA, CDR2 SNTAGT. CDR3 sequence (DNA): TGTGCCAGCCATTCGGGGAACACTGAAGCTTTCTTT. Its protein product is CASHSGNTEAFF.

This clonotype appeared many times. The chain has TRBV6-6 and TRBJ2-7, with D perhaps being TRBD1 or TRBD2 (6 bases each). V was clipped by 5 bases and J by 2 bases, with 13 bases between them. Per germline, CDR1 MNHNY and CDR2 SVGAGI (reference sequence). The CDR3 length is 14 residues. CDR3 nucleotide sequence: TGTGCCAGCAGTCAAGGGGGGCAACCCTACGAGCAGTACTTC. Amino acids: CASSQGGQPYEQYF.

A note on this clonotype: A much more abundant neighbour one base away suggests this may be a read error. This chain joins TRBV6-5 and TRBJ2-2; TRBD1 agrees at 8 bases. The CDR3 has 14 residues. CDR1 and CDR2 (germline): MNHEY, SVGAGI. The CDR3: CASGYGQGRGELFF. CDR3 bases: TGTGCCAGCGGTTACGGACAGGGTCGCGGGGAGCTGTTTTTT.

The rearrangement joins TRBV7-9 to TRBJ2-7; 7 nucleotides line up with TRBD2. The CDR3 is made up of 15 amino acids. The V gene's germline CDR1 is SEHNR and CDR2 FQNEAQ (reference sequence). J gave up 2 bases and V 2 bases, and 6 bases lay outside the gene matches. The CDR3: CASSLTASGTYEQYF. The CDR3 bases are TGTGCCAGCAGCTTAACGGCTAGCGGAACCTACGAGCAGTACTTC.

The chain combines TRBV10-3 with TRBJ1-2; 9 positions agree with TRBD1. The trim removed 3 bases at V and 6 bases at J, leaving 5 bases unmatched. The CDR3 has 14 residues. Germline values: CDR1 ENHRY, CDR2 SYGVKD. For the CDR3, the DNA is TGTGCCATCAGTGACCCGGGACAGGGACATGGCTACACCTTC. This translates into CAISDPGQGHGYTF.

This clonotype appeared once. DNA for the CDR3: TGTGCCAGCAGCTTAAGATCGGGGGCTGGGGACGAGCAGTACTTC. Translated, it gives CASSLRSGAGDEQYF. The chain joins TRBV7-2 to TRBJ2-7; possibly TRBD1 or TRBD2 for D (6 bases each). CDR1 and CDR2 (germline): SGHTA, FQGNSA. The CDR3 length is 15 residues. V was clipped by 2 bases and J by 5 bases, with 16 bases between them.

This chain uses TRBV7-3 with TRBJ2-1; 7 nucleotides align to TRBD1. This CDR3 spans 14 amino acids. Germline V gene lookup returns CDR1 SGHTA and CDR2 FQGTGA. J lost 7 bases, V lost 6 bases, and 9 bases had no gene match. The DNA of the CDR3 is TGTGCCAGCAGGACAGGGAGTGTCGGGAATGAGCAGTTCTTC. The encoded protein is CASRTGSVGNEQFF. Combining the CDR3 with reference TRBV7-3 and TRBJ2-1 gives the whole variable domain GAGVSQTPSNKVTEKGKYVELRCDPISGHTALYWYRQSLGQGPEFLIYFQGTGAADDSGLPNDRFFAVRPEGSVSTLKIQRTERGDSAVYLCASRTGSVGNEQFFGPGTRLTVL.